The 27 T cell receptor beta chains in this list originate from one sample, sequenced in a study of T cell responses to AZD1222 COVID-19 vaccine. Profiled with immunoSEQ multiplex PCR; TCRdb holds only in-frame clones, not every one. Here the sample spans tens of thousands of clones, around 88% being singletons. The sequences come from peripheral blood, collected 28 days after the second AZD1222 dose. The receptors here all came from an adult who received the AZD1222 COVID-19 vaccine.

V is TRBV4-2 and J is TRBJ1-5; D is unresolved. The CDR3 covers 13 residues. V shed 2 bases and J shed 6 bases, with 8 bases lying between them. CDR1 and CDR2 from the germline V gene are LGHNA and YNFKEQ. The CDR3 region is CASSQSAGQPQHF. Here the CDR3 DNA reads TGTGCCAGCAGCCAAAGTGCAGGTCAGCCCCAGCATTTT.

V is TRBV18 and J is TRBJ1-4; the match to TRBD1 covers 8 bases. CDR1 is KGHSH, CDR2 LQKENI, per germline. The V gene end was trimmed by 3 bases and the J gene end by 8 bases; junction bases not matched to a gene: 8. The CDR3 is made up of 15 amino acids. CDR3 sequence: CASSPGQGSEEKLFF. CDR3 bases: TGTGCCAGCTCACCTGGACAGGGTTCGGAGGAAAAACTGTTTTTT.

J is TRBJ2-7 and V is TRBV7-6, with 7 bases lining up with TRBD1. CDR1 and CDR2 from the germline V gene are SGHVS and FNYEAQ. The length of the CDR3 is 17 residues. The V segment lost 5 bases and the J segment 5 bases; nucleotides outside the gene matches: 18. The CDR3 sequence: CASSPTPRRGRRDEQYF. The DNA of the CDR3 is TGTGCCAGCAGCCCCACCCCAAGAAGGGGGCGACGGGACGAGCAGTACTTC.

J is TRBJ1-3 and V is TRBV28; the D gene is possibly TRBD1 (6 bases). There are 14 residues in the CDR3. The V end lost 10 bases, the J end lost 3 bases, and 16 bases lay between the germline ends. Looked up from germline, CDR1 is MDHEN and CDR2 is SYDVKM. The CDR3: CATTEGGNGNTIYF. DNA of the CDR3: TGTGCCACGACCGAAGGGGGAAATGGAAACACCATATATTTT.

Written as DNA, the CDR3 is TGTGCCAGCAGCGCCCCCGGGGGTATTCAGTACTTC. It translates to CASSAPGGIQYF. The gene calls are TRBV9 and TRBJ2-4, with a possible D match to TRBD2 (6 bases). The CDR3 contains 12 residues. The ends were cut back, 3 bases at V and 10 bases at J, with 11 bases in the middle. Germline V gene data show CDR1 as SGDLS and CDR2 as YYNGEE. Variable domain in full (rest from reference TRBV9 and TRBJ2-4): DSGVTQTPKHLITATGQRVTLRCSPRSGDLSVYWYQQSLDQGLQFLIQYYNGEERAKGNILERFSAQQFPDLHSELNLSSLELGDSALYFCASSAPGGIQYFGAGTRLSVL.

The V and J genes are TRBV7-3 and TRBJ2-1, with a tentative D call TRBD2 (5 bases). Trimming removed 2 bases at V and 1 base at J, with 12 bases between. Germline CDR1 reads SGHTA; CDR2 reads FQGTGA. This CDR3 is built from 16 residues. The CDR3 sequence: CASSLEGSRSYNEQFF. The DNA of the CDR3 is TGTGCCAGCAGCTTAGAAGGGAGTAGATCCTACAATGAGCAGTTCTTC.

The chain uses TRBV7-2 and TRBJ1-4; unclear D gene. The germline gives CDR1 SGHTA, CDR2 FQGNSA. The CDR3 runs 14 residues. Trimming removed 4 bases at V and 8 bases at J, with 14 bases between. The chain's CDR3 is CASSSQPIGEKLFF. In DNA, the CDR3 is TGTGCCAGCAGCTCCCAGCCCATTGGGGAAAAACTGTTTTTT.

The gene calls are TRBV30 and TRBJ1-5; the D gene is possibly TRBD1 (5 bases). This CDR3 is built from 12 residues. The V end lost 5 bases, the J end lost 5 bases, and 10 bases lay between the germline ends. The germline gives CDR1 GTSNPN, CDR2 SVGIG (reference sequence). The CDR3 sequence: CAWSRGYQPQHF. CDR3 sequence (DNA): TGTGCCTGGTCAAGGGGTTATCAGCCCCAGCATTTT.

This chain uses TRBV5-6 with TRBJ2-2, with D uncertain. Germline V gene data show CDR1 as SGHDT and CDR2 as YYEEEE. V was trimmed by 2 bases and J by 4 bases, leaving 15 bases between them. This CDR3 is 16 amino acids long. The CDR3 DNA sequence: TGTGCCAGCAGCTTATTGGCTTTGAAAATCACCGGGGAGCTGTTTTTT. Translated, it gives CASSLLALKITGELFF.

The rearrangement uses TRBV7-8 and TRBJ1-2, with a possible D match to TRBD1 (6 bases). Per germline, CDR1 SGHVS and CDR2 FQNEAQ. The V end lost 2 bases, the J end lost 8 bases, and 15 bases lay between the germline ends. The CDR3 covers 14 residues. This CDR3 is CASSLRRAGEGYTF. DNA of the CDR3: TGTGCCAGCAGCTTAAGGAGGGCAGGGGAGGGCTACACCTTC.

V and J are TRBV2 and TRBJ2-7; TRBD2 agrees at 10 bases. This CDR3 is 15 amino acids long. From germline, CDR1 is SNHLY and CDR2 FYNNEI. The J segment lost 4 bases and the V segment lost 2 bases, leaving 5 bases of the junction unmatched. Written as DNA, the CDR3 is TGTGCCAGCAGTGAATCGAGCGGGGGGGTGTACGAGCAGTACTTC. Its translation: CASSESSGGVYEQYF. The whole variable domain, filled in from reference TRBV2 and TRBJ2-7, reads EPEVTQTPSHQVTQMGQEVILRCVPISNHLYFYWYRQILGQKVEFLVSFYNNEISEKSEIFDDQFSVERPDGSNFTLKIRSTKLEDSAMYFCASSESSGGVYEQYFGPGTRLTVT.

This chain links TRBV5-1 with TRBJ2-7, with D possibly TRBD2 on 6 matching bases. There are 15 residues in the CDR3. Deletions cut 0 bases from V and 1 base from J, with 11 bases between. From germline, CDR1 is SGHRS and CDR2 YFSETQ. The CDR3 coding sequence is TGCGCCAGCAGCTTGGGGGGAGGCCAGTCCTACGAGCAGTACTTC. The encoded protein is CASSLGGGQSYEQYF.

The chain uses TRBV24-1 and TRBJ1-5; D is possibly TRBD1 (6 bases). The CDR3 totals 16 residues. V lost 4 bases to trimming and J lost 2 bases, with 14 bases between them. The germline V gene has CDR1 KGHDR and CDR2 SFDVKD. The CDR3 DNA reads TGTGCCACCAGTGAAAAAGGGACACTTGGCAATCAGCCCCAGCATTTT. This gives the protein CATSEKGTLGNQPQHF.

This clone appeared a single time. This chain uses TRBV10-3 with TRBJ1-5; 10 nucleotides align to TRBD1. This CDR3 comprises 13 residues. V shed 9 bases, J shed 4 bases, and the junction held 3 bases outside the gene matches. Germline-derived CDR1 and CDR2 are ENHRY and SYGVKD. The CDR3 reads CAIGTGVNQPQHF. As DNA, the CDR3 is TGTGCCATTGGGACAGGGGTGAATCAGCCCCAGCATTTT.

This chain links TRBV28 with TRBJ1-1; tentative D call: TRBD1 (6 bases). V was trimmed by 10 bases and J by 5 bases, leaving 14 bases between them. The CDR3 totals 12 residues. Germline CDR1 reads MDHEN; CDR2 reads SYDVKM. CDR3 loop: CATLQGITEAFF. CDR3 DNA sequence: TGTGCCACCCTACAGGGTATAACTGAAGCTTTCTTT.

The chain recombines TRBV5-5 with TRBJ2-7, with 8 bases lining up with TRBD1. CDR1 and CDR2 (germline): SGHKS, YYEKEE (reference sequence). The CDR3 is made up of 14 amino acids. V trimming: 5 bases; J trimming: 2 bases; junction bases outside the gene matches: 6. The CDR3 region is CASRVQGAPYEQYF. The CDR3 DNA sequence: TGTGCCAGCAGGGTCCAGGGGGCTCCCTACGAGCAGTACTTC.

The chain uses TRBV28 and TRBJ1-2, with TRBD1 matching 9 bases. After removal of 10 bases from V and 4 bases from J, the junction contained 7 bases not matched to a gene. The CDR3 loop spans 13 amino acids. Germline CDR1 MDHEN, CDR2 SYDVKM. CDR3 coding DNA: TGTGCCATTCTGGGACAGGGCTTCTATGGCTACACCTTC. Translated: CAILGQGFYGYTF.

The chain combines TRBV11-1 with TRBJ2-7, with D maybe TRBD1 (5 bases). The CDR3 is made up of 15 amino acids. Deletions cut 1 base from V and 2 bases from J, with 12 bases between. In germline, CDR1 is SGHAT, CDR2 FQDESV (reference sequence). CDR3 bases: TGTGCCAGCAGCTTAGTATTCTCACAGGCCTACGAGCAGTACTTC. It is translated as CASSLVFSQAYEQYF.

The V call is TRBV7-6, the J call TRBJ1-3; 7 bases map to TRBD1. Trimming removed 5 bases from V and 4 bases from J; junction bases left unmatched: 8. The CDR3 totals 15 residues. Germline V gene lookup returns CDR1 SGHVS and CDR2 FNYEAQ. The CDR3 is CASSPLGGGGNTIYF. CDR3 in DNA: TGTGCCAGCAGCCCACTAGGGGGCGGAGGAAACACCATATATTTT.

The rearrangement uses TRBV29-1 and TRBJ1-1; the D gene is possibly TRBD1 (5 bases). The length of the CDR3 is 12 residues. The germline V and J ends were trimmed by 2 bases and 8 bases, with 12 bases remaining between them. Per germline, CDR1 SQVTM and CDR2 ANQGSEA. The CDR3 DNA is TGCAGCGTTGAATCATTAGGGACGGAAGCTTTCTTT. It is translated as CSVESLGTEAFF.

A note on this clone: A junction end diverges from the germline sequence, so it may reflect a read error. The DNA for the CDR3 is TGTGCTAGCAGCTTAGCGGGAGGGAGTACAGATACGCAGTATTTT. It yields the protein CASSLAGGSTDTQYF. This chain joins TRBV7-7 and TRBJ2-3, with 11 bases matching TRBD2. The germline CDR1 and CDR2 sequences are SSHAT and FNYEAQ (reference sequence). The CDR3 is 15 amino acids.

The chain combines TRBV28 with TRBJ2-7; no firm D call. CDR1 is MDHEN, CDR2 SYDVKM, per germline. The CDR3 is 13 amino acids. Trimming took off 5 bases at V and 2 bases at J, with 10 bases between the two ends. CDR3 amino acids: CASSKGGTYEQYF. Here the CDR3 DNA reads TGTGCCAGCAGTAAGGGTGGGACCTACGAGCAGTACTTC.

J is TRBJ1-6 and V is TRBV30; a possible D gene is TRBD1 (5 bases). V lost 2 bases, J lost 10 bases, and 12 bases lay in between. CDR3 length equals 13 residues. The germline CDR1 and CDR2 sequences are GTSNPN and SVGIG (reference sequence). CDR3 nucleotide sequence: TGTGCCTGGAGTCGAAGGGACGGGTCACCCCTCCACTTT. This translates into CAWSRRDGSPLHF.

The table lists this clone with a count of one. The CDR3 reads CASSSHTYEQYF. As DNA, the CDR3 is TGTGCCAGCAGCTCTCATACCTACGAGCAGTACTTC. The genes are TRBV6-5 and TRBJ2-7; no reliable D call. V lost 6 bases to trimming and J lost 2 bases, with 8 bases between them. Germline V gene lookup returns CDR1 MNHEY and CDR2 SVGAGI. The CDR3 totals 12 residues.

This clone was seen a handful of times. V usage is TRBV9 and J usage is TRBJ1-2; D possibly corresponds to TRBD1 (6 bases). Germline CDR1 is SGDLS and CDR2 is YYNGEE. The CDR3 consists of 14 residues. Trimming removed 0 bases from V and 8 bases from J, with 14 bases in between. The CDR3 DNA follows: TGTGCCAGCAGCGTAGGTTGGGGGCCCACGGGCTACACCTTC. This codes for CASSVGWGPTGYTF.

A remark on this clone: The germline gene is not matched at one end of the junction; a read error may be the cause. The chain recombines TRBV19 with TRBJ1-1; D remains unclear. The CDR3 covers 12 residues. From germline, CDR1 is LNHDA and CDR2 SQIVND (reference sequence). Here the CDR3 DNA reads TGTGCCAGTATGGCGGAGAACCCTGAAGCTTTCTTT. It translates to CASMAENPEAFF.

The chain is built from TRBV5-1 and TRBJ1-1, with TRBD1 matching 7 bases. CDR3 length equals 15 residues. The junction had 6 bases not matched to a gene; V was cut back by 4 bases and J by 0 bases. Germline CDR1 is SGHRS and CDR2 is YFSETQ. CDR3 sequence reads: CASSEQGPMNTEAFF. DNA of the CDR3: TGCGCCAGCAGCGAACAGGGGCCCATGAACACTGAAGCTTTCTTT.